This entry lists 15 T cell receptor beta chains sequenced from one sample in a study of molecular identifiers for immune sequencing clone quantification. TCRdb ran MiXCR on the PCR reads and lists one entry per CDR3 protein. The repertoire has about 100,000 distinct CDR3 sequences, roughly a third of them found once; the top ten carry about 4.2%. Sequenced material: naive CD8+ T cells from blood, with Jurkat cell RNA spiked in. Subset described: FACS-sorted CD8+CD4-CCR7+CD45RA+ naive T cells. These receptors originate from a human donor in good health. Some libraries in this study had Jurkat cell RNA spiked in.

This clonotype turned up a few times. This sequence joins TRBV6-1 and TRBJ1-6; D unclear. The germline gives CDR1 MNHNS, CDR2 SASEGT. The CDR3 contains 14 residues. With 2 bases removed from V and 5 bases from J, the gap between germline ends came to 7 bases. CDR3 sequence (DNA): TGTGCCAGCAGTGAATTAGGCAATAATTCACCCCTCCACTTT. Translation: CASSELGNNSPLHF.

A remark on this clonotype: A clone one base away is much larger, so this may be a read error. The chain joins TRBV6-6 to TRBJ2-7; 10 bases line up with TRBD2. The V gene's germline CDR1 is MNHNY and CDR2 SVGAGI (reference sequence). Trimming at V came to 11 bases and at J to 2 bases, leaving 9 bases not matched to a gene. The length of the CDR3 is 14 residues. The CDR3 DNA reads as TGTGCCGGCAAACCGGGACTAGCGCCCTACGAGCAGTACTTC. It codes for CAGKPGLAPYEQYF.

This clonotype occurred many times. The chain couples TRBV15 to TRBJ2-7; a possible D gene is TRBD1 (5 bases). CDR3 size: 14 residues. Deletions cut 0 bases from V and 3 bases from J, with 9 bases between. The germline V gene has CDR1 LNHNV and CDR2 YYDKDF (reference sequence). The CDR3 region is CATSREAGNYEQYF. CDR3 nucleotides: TGTGCCACCAGCAGAGAAGCAGGGAACTACGAGCAGTACTTC.

This clonotype appeared once. Germline and junction disagree at one end, which may indicate a read error. The chain links TRBV4-3 to TRBJ2-5; tentatively, D is TRBD2 (6 bases). This CDR3 has 16 amino acids. CDR1 is LGHNA, CDR2 YSLEER, per germline. CDR3 in amino acids: CASSQSPGGALETQHF. DNA of the CDR3: TGCGCCAGCAGCCAATCCCCTGGAGGGGCACTAGAGACCCAGCACTTC.

The rearrangement uses TRBV20-1 and TRBJ1-5, with 9 bases matching TRBD1. There are 16 residues in the CDR3. Germline V CDR1 and CDR2: DFQATT, SNEGSKA (reference sequence). After removal of 3 bases from V and 2 bases from J, the junction contained 8 bases not matched to a gene. The CDR3, as DNA: TGCAGTGCTAGTTACCGGGACAGGGTCGGCAATCAGCCCCAGCATTTT. Translating gives CSASYRDRVGNQPQHF.

The chain carries TRBV24-1 and TRBJ2-2; no definite D call. In germline, CDR1 is KGHDR, CDR2 SFDVKD. The CDR3 runs 13 residues. Trimming left V 5 bases short and J 4 bases short, with 7 bases between. CDR3 sequence reads: CATSGDPTGELFF. CDR3 nucleotides: TGTGCCACCAGTGGTGACCCCACCGGGGAGCTGTTTTTT.

About this clonotype itself: A much larger clone lies one base from this, so it may be a read error. This CDR3 fails to terminate in the conserved phenylalanine or tryptophan, so it likely reflects a read error. This chain uses TRBV23-1 with TRBJ2-3; D gene ambiguous. TRBV23-1 counts as an open reading frame of uncertain function. There are 17 residues in the CDR3. The V end was cut by 2 bases, the J end by 0 bases, with 15 bases between. This CDR3 reads CASSQRTDPSSTDTQYY. In nucleotides, the CDR3 is TGCGCCAGCAGTCAAAGGACGGACCCATCTAGCACAGATACGCAGTATTAT.

This clonotype was picked up a small number of times. The chain recombines TRBV9 with TRBJ1-5, with no clear D. The germline V gene encodes CDR1 SGDLS and CDR2 YYNGEE. With 4 bases removed from V and 2 bases from J, the gap between germline ends came to 10 bases. The CDR3 totals 14 residues. CDR3 loop: CASSTGGGNQPQHF. The CDR3 DNA follows: TGTGCCAGCAGCACGGGCGGGGGCAATCAGCCCCAGCATTTT.

This clonotype was found a few times. The chain recombines TRBV6-1 with TRBJ2-7; maybe TRBD2 (6 bases). This CDR3 contains 14 residues. Germline CDR1 reads MNHNS; CDR2 reads SASEGT. The V end lost 3 bases, the J end lost 3 bases, and 12 bases lay between the germline ends. CDR3 region: CASSDSGLSYEQYF. CDR3 coding DNA: TGTGCCAGCAGTGATTCGGGACTTAGCTACGAGCAGTACTTC.

Worth noting for this clonotype: The conserved phenylalanine or tryptophan normally closing the CDR3 is absent here, so this likely arose from a read error. The chain joins TRBV6-2 or TRBV6-3 to TRBJ2-5; 7 nucleotides agree with TRBD2. The CDR3 runs 15 residues. Germline CDR1 is MNHEY and CDR2 is SVGEGT. The CDR3 coding sequence is TGCGCCAGCAGTTACGTTGCGGGAGCGGGGGAGACCCAGTACTAC. It translates to CASSYVAGAGETQYY.

This clonotype was picked up many times. The chain employs TRBV7-6 and TRBJ2-3; 11 bases fit TRBD2. The CDR3 has 16 residues. Germline V gene data show CDR1 as SGHVS and CDR2 as FNYEAQ. Germline trimming cut 5 bases from V and 5 bases from J; bases unmatched to any gene: 9. As DNA, the CDR3 is TGTGCCAGCAGCAAGACTAGCGGGGAAGGGGGAGATACGCAGTATTTT. Translating gives CASSKTSGEGGDTQYF.

Of note for this clonotype: It is likely a read error, because the conserved phenylalanine at the end of the CDR3 is missing. The chain links TRBV6-2 or TRBV6-3 to TRBJ2-3, with 8 nucleotides matching TRBD2. The CDR3 is made up of 14 amino acids. V lost 5 bases and J lost 4; bases outside the gene matches: 5. Germline CDR1 is MNHEY and CDR2 is SVGEGT. The CDR3 nucleotides read TGTGCCAGCAGTAACGGGACTAGGCCAGATACGCAGTATTCT. It specifies CASSNGTRPDTQYS.

With regard to this clonotype: An end of the junction differs from the germline gene, which may be a read error. The chain has TRBV4-3 and TRBJ2-7; D gene uncertain. Looked up from germline, CDR1 is LGHNA and CDR2 is YSLEER. The CDR3 is 13 residues long. This CDR3 reads CASSQARHYELYF. As DNA, the CDR3 is TGCGCCAGCAGCCAAGCCAGGCACTACGAGCTGTACTTC.

This sequence joins TRBV6-1 and TRBJ2-5; a possible D gene is TRBD1 (5 bases). This CDR3 comprises 15 residues. The germline V and J ends were trimmed by 2 bases and 4 bases, with 14 bases remaining between them. Germline CDR1 and CDR2: MNHNS and SASEGT. The CDR3 sequence is CASSELGHAGETQYF. The CDR3 DNA follows: TGTGCCAGCAGTGAACTCGGACACGCCGGAGAGACCCAGTACTTC.

The chain couples TRBV20-1 to TRBJ2-7; D is unclear. CDR3 length: 16 amino acids. V lost 1 base and J lost 3, with 19 bases in between. Germline lookup yields CDR1 DFQATT and CDR2 SNEGSKA (reference sequence). The CDR3 nucleotides are TGCAGTGCTAGAGCCTTTCCGGACCCTAAGGACTACGAGCAGTACTTC. Translating it yields CSARAFPDPKDYEQYF.